The next 11 T cell receptor beta chains were all read from a single sample in a study of blood T cell repertoires in COVID-19. Repertoires were generated with immunoSEQ multiplex PCR, while TCRdb's copy carries only in-frame clones and drops some. This repertoire shows about 63,000 clones, around 92% found once; its top ten account for around 4.3%. Sequencing was carried out using peripheral blood. All receptors derive from a man in his fifties or sixties with active COVID-19.

This chain uses TRBV5-6 with TRBJ1-4; tentatively, D is TRBD1 (5 bases). CDR1 is SGHDT and CDR2 is YYEEEE in the germline V gene. V shed 0 bases and J shed 8 bases, with 11 bases lying between them. The CDR3 has 14 residues. CDR3 sequence reads: CASSLAGHGEKLFF. CDR3 in DNA: TGTGCCAGCAGCTTGGCAGGACATGGAGAAAAACTGTTTTTT.

V is TRBV6-2 or TRBV6-3 and J is TRBJ2-7, with a weak D call TRBD1 (5 bases). From germline, CDR1 is MNHEY and CDR2 SVGEGT. The CDR3 has 14 amino acids. Trimming took off 4 bases at V and 0 bases at J, with 10 bases between the two ends. This chain's CDR3 is CASSWGETSYEQYF. CDR3 nucleotides: TGTGCCAGCAGTTGGGGCGAAACCTCCTACGAGCAGTACTTC.

The chain couples TRBV27 to TRBJ1-6; D not certain. CDR1 and CDR2 from the germline V gene are MNHEY and SMNVEV (reference sequence). V was trimmed by 2 bases and J by 8 bases, leaving 10 bases between them. The CDR3 totals 14 residues. CDR3 nucleotide sequence: TGTGCCAGCAGTTTAATGGGCCTGGATTCACCCCTCCACTTT. Amino acids: CASSLMGLDSPLHF.

This clone was seen more than once but under ten times. The J gene is TRBJ1-2, the V gene TRBV30, with D maybe TRBD1 (5 bases). CDR1 is GTSNPN and CDR2 is SVGIG in the germline V gene (reference sequence). The CDR3 has 13 residues. V was shortened by 4 bases and J by 7 bases, with 16 bases between the two germline ends. The CDR3 DNA reads as TGTGCCTGGACCCAATTGGAGACAGTTGGCTACACCTTC. Its protein product is CAWTQLETVGYTF.

This clone was recorded once. This sequence joins TRBV5-4 and TRBJ2-2, with a tentative D call TRBD2 (6 bases). With 4 bases removed from V and 4 bases from J, the gap between germline ends came to 17 bases. CDR1 and CDR2 from the germline V gene are SGHNT and YYREEE (reference sequence). CDR3 length: 16 residues. CDR3 region: CASSPASARGTGELFF. The CDR3, as DNA: TGTGCCAGCAGCCCAGCTAGCGCACGAGGCACCGGGGAGCTGTTTTTT. Full variable domain (outside the CDR3, taken from reference TRBV5-4 and TRBJ2-2): ETGVTQSPTHLIKTRGQQVTLRCSSQSGHNTVSWYQQALGQGPQFIFQYYREEENGRGNFPPRFSGLQFPNYSSELNVNALELDDSALYLCASSPASARGTGELFFGEGSRLTVL.

The J gene is TRBJ2-1, the V gene TRBV5-6, with TRBD2 matching 8 bases. This CDR3 has 16 amino acids. The V segment lost 4 bases and the J segment 2 bases; nucleotides outside the gene matches: 8. Germline CDR1 reads SGHDT; CDR2 reads YYEEEE. CDR3 sequence reads: CASSPSAGATYNEQFF. The CDR3 bases are TGTGCCAGCAGCCCATCAGCGGGGGCAACCTACAATGAGCAGTTCTTC.

This clone has just one count. An end of the junction differs from the germline gene, which may be a read error. The rearrangement joins TRBV5-1 to TRBJ2-5; 8 nucleotides match TRBD2. Germline values: CDR1 SGHRS, CDR2 YFSETQ. There are 16 residues in the CDR3. The CDR3 loop is CASSPYSGSYQETQYF. CDR3 bases: TGCGCCAGCAGCCCATACAGCGGGAGCTACCAGGAGACCCAGTACTTC.

The table lists this clone with a count of one. V gene TRBV5-8 combines with J gene TRBJ2-5; 9 positions agree with TRBD2. The CDR3 consists of 15 residues. J was trimmed by 3 bases and V by 0 bases; bases with no gene match: 3. In germline, CDR1 is SGHTS, CDR2 YDEGEE. CDR3 nucleotide sequence: TGTGCCAGCAGCTTGGGGCTAGCGGGAAAAGAGACCCAGTACTTC. It translates to CASSLGLAGKETQYF.

V usage is TRBV11-3 and J usage is TRBJ1-2; the D gene is possibly TRBD1 (6 bases). The germline V and J ends were trimmed by 4 bases and 5 bases, with 11 bases remaining between them. Germline V gives CDR1 SGHNT, CDR2 YENEEA. The CDR3 runs 13 residues. CDR3: CASSSGTWYGYTF. The DNA for the CDR3 is TGTGCCAGCAGCTCCGGGACATGGTATGGCTACACCTTC.

This chain joins TRBV4-2 and TRBJ1-4; D gene unclear. CDR3 length equals 14 residues. Deletions cut 0 bases from V and 6 bases from J, with 8 bases between. Germline-derived CDR1 and CDR2 are LGHNA and YNFKEQ. Here the CDR3 reads CASSQDSPDEKLFF. The CDR3 DNA reads TGTGCCAGCAGCCAAGATTCCCCGGATGAAAAACTGTTTTTT.

This chain connects TRBV28 to TRBJ2-3, with 9 nucleotides matching TRBD1. Losses at the gene ends were 6 bases for V and 2 bases for J; bases not matched to a gene: 12. There are 17 residues in the CDR3. Germline V gene data show CDR1 as MDHEN and CDR2 as SYDVKM. This chain's CDR3 is CASSSLGQGRITDTQYF. The CDR3 DNA is TGTGCCAGCAGCTCGTTGGGACAGGGACGAATCACAGATACGCAGTATTTT.